The 10 T cell receptor beta chains reported below all come from one sample, sequenced in a study of T cell repertoires in cytomegalovirus infection. TCRdb independently ran MiXCR on the reads; one entry per CDR3 protein. Of 200,000 to 300,000 distinct CDR3 sequences detected, approximately 9% appear once; the ten largest clones hold about 14%. Specimen: PBMCs. These receptors all stem from a human donor in good health (CMV status not recorded). Some clones in this sample may be carry-over from other donors' samples.

This clonotype was counted at least ten times. CDR3 amino acids: CASSLIQGANEKLFF. The CDR3 DNA follows: TGTGCCAGCAGCTTGATACAGGGGGCGAATGAAAAACTGTTTTTT. The genes are TRBV7-2 and TRBJ1-4; 9 bases are a match to TRBD1. Trimming cost V 3 bases and J 5 bases; bases outside gene matches: 4. CDR3 length equals 15 residues. Germline V gene sequence: CDR1 SGHTA, CDR2 FQGNSA.

This clonotype was counted at least ten times. The chain joins TRBV7-2 to TRBJ1-1; TRBD1 agrees at 7 bases. This CDR3 is 12 amino acids long. Germline V gene lookup returns CDR1 SGHTA and CDR2 FQGNSA. Germline trimming cut 5 bases from V and 11 bases from J; bases unmatched to any gene: 8. The CDR3 spells CASSQTGTGAFF. In DNA, the CDR3 is TGTGCCAGCAGCCAGACAGGGACGGGGGCTTTCTTT.

There are many counts of this clonotype. This chain links TRBV6-2 or TRBV6-3 with TRBJ2-2; 8 positions agree with TRBD2. The CDR3 extends over 16 amino acids. CDR1 is MNHEY, CDR2 SVGEGT, per germline. The V gene end was trimmed by 6 bases and the J gene end by 4 bases; junction bases not matched to a gene: 10. CDR3 sequence: CASRLAASRGTGELFF. CDR3 in DNA: TGTGCCAGCAGACTAGCGGCGAGTAGGGGCACCGGGGAGCTGTTTTTT.

This clonotype has at least ten counts. V and J are TRBV7-2 and TRBJ2-2, with 11 positions matching TRBD2. The CDR3 is 18 residues long. V was pared by 4 bases and J by 5 bases, with 12 bases of the junction left unmatched. Germline V gives CDR1 SGHTA, CDR2 FQGNSA. The chain's CDR3 is CASSYRGSGGAGTGELFF. The DNA for the CDR3 is TGTGCCAGCAGCTACCGGGGTAGCGGGGGGGCCGGGACCGGGGAGCTGTTTTTT.

The V call is TRBV29-1, the J call TRBJ2-1, with 13 bases that match TRBD2. V lost 6 bases, J lost 8 bases, and 7 bases stayed unmatched. The CDR3 spans 14 residues. The germline CDR1 and CDR2 sequences are SQVTM and ANQGSEA. The CDR3 sequence is CSVRTSGGVDEQFF. The CDR3 DNA follows: TGCAGCGTGAGGACTAGCGGGGGAGTAGATGAGCAGTTCTTC.

This clonotype was picked up a small number of times. The V call is TRBV19, the J call TRBJ1-2; unclear D gene. Trimming pared 5 bases from V and 3 bases from J, leaving 13 bases between. CDR1 is LNHDA, CDR2 SQIVND, per germline (reference sequence). The CDR3 spans 14 residues. The CDR3 sequence: CASSPMGVYYGYTF. The CDR3 nucleotides read TGTGCCAGTAGTCCCATGGGAGTTTACTATGGCTACACCTTC.

This clonotype was seen at least ten times. The chain combines TRBV6-6 with TRBJ1-6; D remains unclear. Germline V gene sequence: CDR1 MNHNY, CDR2 SVGAGI (reference sequence). The CDR3 length is 15 residues. Trimming left V 2 bases short and J 8 bases short, with 13 bases between. In DNA, the CDR3 is TGTGCCAGCAGTTACCTCGGCCTCGGAGATTCACCCCTCCACTTT. Translation gives CASSYLGLGDSPLHF.

This clonotype was seen repeatedly, ten times or more. The chain links TRBV7-9 to TRBJ1-1, with 8 bases matching TRBD1. The CDR3 covers 20 residues. J lost 0 bases, V lost 6 bases, and 21 bases had no gene match. The germline CDR1 and CDR2 sequences are SEHNR and FQNEAQ (reference sequence). The CDR3 loop is CASSIRAGGSFAPVNTEAFF. Here the CDR3 DNA reads TGTGCCAGCAGTATCAGGGCAGGGGGCTCCTTCGCACCGGTGAACACTGAAGCTTTCTTT.

The gene calls are TRBV6-6 and TRBJ2-3, with unresolved D. Trimming took off 0 bases at V and 2 bases at J, with 3 bases between the two ends. CDR3 length: 13 residues. CDR1 MNHNY and CDR2 SVGAGI come from the germline V gene (reference sequence). As DNA, the CDR3 is TGTGCCAGCAGTTACTCGATCACAGATACGCAGTATTTT. It codes for CASSYSITDTQYF.

This clonotype was seen many times. The chain joins TRBV20-1 to TRBJ1-4; TRBD1 matches at 7 bases. Germline assignment: CDR1 DFQATT and CDR2 SNEGSKA (reference sequence). The CDR3 runs to 16 residues. The junction had 13 bases not matched to a gene; V was cut back by 1 base and J by 8 bases. CDR3 bases: TGCAGTGCTAGAGCATACTGGGACAGTCGGAGCGAAAAACTGTTTTTT. Its translation: CSARAYWDSRSEKLFF.